Ten or more counts support the clone carrying this TCR beta chain. The record originates from a study of early T cells in non-severe SARS-CoV-2 infection. The length of the CDR3 is 14 residues. Trimming removed 1 base at V and 5 bases at J, with 12 bases between. In germline, CDR1 is SEHNR, CDR2 FQNEAQ (reference sequence). One entry per CDR3 protein, called by TCRdb with MiXCR from the 5' RACE reads. The sample carries tens of thousands of distinct CDR3 sequences, around 13% recorded once. The receptor's source is an adult who was a healthcare worker with PCR-confirmed SARS-CoV-2 infection or an uninfected control (not recorded which). The specimen was whole blood. The chain has TRBV7-9 and TRBJ2-7; D uncertain. The CDR3 bases are TGTGCCAGCAGCTTAGAGGGTGGGGTTAACGAGCAGTACTTC. It codes for CASSLEGGVNEQYF.